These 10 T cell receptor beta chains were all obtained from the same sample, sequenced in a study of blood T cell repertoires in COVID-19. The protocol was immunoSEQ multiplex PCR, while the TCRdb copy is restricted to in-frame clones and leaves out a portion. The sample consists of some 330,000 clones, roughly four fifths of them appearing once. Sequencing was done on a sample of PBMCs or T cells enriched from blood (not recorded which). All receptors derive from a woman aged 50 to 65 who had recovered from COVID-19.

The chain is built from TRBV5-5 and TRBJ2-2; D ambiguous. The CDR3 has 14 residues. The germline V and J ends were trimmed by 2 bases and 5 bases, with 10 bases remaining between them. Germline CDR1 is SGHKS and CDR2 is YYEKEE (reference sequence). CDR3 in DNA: TGTGCCAGCAGCTTAGTCTGGAGAACCGGGGAGCTGTTTTTT. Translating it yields CASSLVWRTGELFF. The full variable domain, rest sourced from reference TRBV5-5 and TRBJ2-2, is DAGVTQSPTHLIKTRGQQVTLRCSPISGHKSVSWYQQVLGQGPQFIFQYYEKEERGRGNFPDRFSARQFPNYSSELNVNALLLGDSALYLCASSLVWRTGELFFGEGSRLTVL.

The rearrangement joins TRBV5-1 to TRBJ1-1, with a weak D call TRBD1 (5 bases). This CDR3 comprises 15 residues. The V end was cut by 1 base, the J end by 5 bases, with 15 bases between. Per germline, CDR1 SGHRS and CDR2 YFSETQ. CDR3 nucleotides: TGCGCCAGCAGCTTGATAAGGGGCGGGAGTACTGAAGCTTTCTTT. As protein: CASSLIRGGSTEAFF.

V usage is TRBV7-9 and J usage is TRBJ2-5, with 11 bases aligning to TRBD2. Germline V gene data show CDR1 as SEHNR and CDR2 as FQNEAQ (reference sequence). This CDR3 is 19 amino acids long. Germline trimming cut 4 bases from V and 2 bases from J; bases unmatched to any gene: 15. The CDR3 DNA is TGTGCCAGCAGCTCGCCATCTAGCGGGGGGACGCCAAGACAAGAGACCCAGTACTTC. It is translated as CASSSPSSGGTPRQETQYF.

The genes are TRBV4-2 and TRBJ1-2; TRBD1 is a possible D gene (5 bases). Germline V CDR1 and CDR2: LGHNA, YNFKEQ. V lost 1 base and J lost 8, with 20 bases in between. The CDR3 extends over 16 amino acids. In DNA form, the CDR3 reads TGTGCCAGCAGCCAAGTTACAGACAGCCGGGGAGGCGGCTACACCTTC. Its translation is CASSQVTDSRGGGYTF.

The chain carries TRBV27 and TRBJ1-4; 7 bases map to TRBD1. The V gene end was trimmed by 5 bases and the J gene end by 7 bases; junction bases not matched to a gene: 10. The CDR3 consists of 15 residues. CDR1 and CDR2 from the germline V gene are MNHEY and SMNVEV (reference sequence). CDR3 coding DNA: TGTGCCAGCAGTGCCTCAAGGGGGCAAGGTGAAAAACTGTTTTTT. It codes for CASSASRGQGEKLFF.

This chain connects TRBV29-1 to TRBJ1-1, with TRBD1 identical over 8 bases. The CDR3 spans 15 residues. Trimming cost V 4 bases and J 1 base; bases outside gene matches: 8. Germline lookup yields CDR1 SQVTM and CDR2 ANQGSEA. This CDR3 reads CSVATGGTANTEAFF. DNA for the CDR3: TGCAGCGTTGCAACAGGGGGTACGGCGAACACTGAAGCTTTCTTT.

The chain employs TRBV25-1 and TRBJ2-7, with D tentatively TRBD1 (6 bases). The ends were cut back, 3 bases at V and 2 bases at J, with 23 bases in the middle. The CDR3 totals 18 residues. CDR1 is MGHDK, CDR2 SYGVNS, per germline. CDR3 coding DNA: TGTGCCAGCAGTGATATCTCGACCGGGACATTGATGGCCTACGAGCAGTACTTC. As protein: CASSDISTGTLMAYEQYF.

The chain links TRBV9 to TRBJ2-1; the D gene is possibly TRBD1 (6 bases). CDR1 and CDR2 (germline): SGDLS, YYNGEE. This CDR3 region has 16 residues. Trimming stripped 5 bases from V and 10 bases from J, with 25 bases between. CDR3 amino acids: CASSTQPTPGHGEQFF. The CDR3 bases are TGTGCCAGCAGTACCCAACCCACCCCGGGACATGGCGAGCAGTTCTTC.

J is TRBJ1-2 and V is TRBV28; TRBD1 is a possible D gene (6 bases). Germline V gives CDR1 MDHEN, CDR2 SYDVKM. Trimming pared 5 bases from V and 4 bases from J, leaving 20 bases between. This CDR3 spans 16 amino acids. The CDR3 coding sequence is TGTGCCAGCAGTCTCCTTTCAACAACAGGGCCCTATGGCTACACCTTC. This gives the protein CASSLLSTTGPYGYTF.

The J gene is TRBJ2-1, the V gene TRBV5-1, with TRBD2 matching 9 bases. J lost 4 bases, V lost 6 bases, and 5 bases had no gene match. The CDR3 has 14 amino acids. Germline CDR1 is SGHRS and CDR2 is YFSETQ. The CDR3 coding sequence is TGCGCCAGCATGCGGGAGGGCCCATACAATGAGCAGTTCTTC. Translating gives CASMREGPYNEQFF. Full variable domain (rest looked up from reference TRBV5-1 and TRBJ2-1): KAGVTQTPRYLIKTRGQQVTLSCSPISGHRSVSWYQQTPGQGLQFLFEYFSETQRNKGNFPGRFSGRQFSNSRSEMNVSTLELGDSALYLCASMREGPYNEQFFGPGTRLTVL.